The clone carrying this TCR beta chain showed up many times. Its antigen is unknown. Clinicians diagnosed patients from clinical symptoms, serum thyroxine and TRAb, thyroid ultrasound and orbital computed tomography. The V segment lost 4 bases and the J segment 1 base; nucleotides outside the gene matches: 3. CDR1 is DFQATT, CDR2 SNEGSKA, per germline (reference sequence). The CDR3 loop spans 13 amino acids. The data stem from a study of T cells in Graves' hyperthyroidism and ophthalmopathy. Authors of the study amplified TCR beta CDR3 regions from RNA transcripts. A set of HTBI primers served as the primers for a first-round RT-PCR of the TCR CDR3. TCRdb reanalysed the multiplex PCR reads using MiXCR and keeps one entry per CDR3 protein. Here the sample spans about half a million distinct CDR3 sequences, around 20% being singletons. General study findings and limits: Ophthalmopathy, which appeared later, was predicted by the model a median approximately 6.7 months before onset. Blood also showed most of the thyroid clonotypes that were expanded above 0.001.

The chain employs TRBV20-1 and TRBJ2-5; 7 nucleotides line up with TRBD2. Specimen: blood. This clonotype was sampled from a man aged 18 to 29 with Graves' hyperthyroidism. The CDR3 coding sequence is TGCAGTGCTATGGGGGGGGGCCAAGAGACCCAGTACTTC. Translation: CSAMGGGQETQYF.